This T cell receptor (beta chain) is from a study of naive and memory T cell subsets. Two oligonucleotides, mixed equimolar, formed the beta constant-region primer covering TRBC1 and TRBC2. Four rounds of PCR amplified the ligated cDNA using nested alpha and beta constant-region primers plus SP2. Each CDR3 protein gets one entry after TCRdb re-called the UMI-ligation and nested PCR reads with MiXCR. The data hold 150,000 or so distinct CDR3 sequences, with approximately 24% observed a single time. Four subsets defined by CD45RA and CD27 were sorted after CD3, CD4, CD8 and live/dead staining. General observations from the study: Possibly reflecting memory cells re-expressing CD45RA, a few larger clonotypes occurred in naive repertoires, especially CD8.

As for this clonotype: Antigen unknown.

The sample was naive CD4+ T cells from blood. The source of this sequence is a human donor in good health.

The chain's CDR3 is CASSPPLASGRTSTDTQYF. CDR3 nucleotide sequence: TGTGCCAGCAGCCCTCCCCTGGCTAGCGGGAGGACTAGCACAGATACGCAGTATTTT. V is TRBV12-3 or TRBV12-4 and J is TRBJ2-3; TRBD2 aligns across 11 bases. J gave up 0 bases and V 6 bases, and 14 bases lay outside the gene matches. This CDR3 contains 19 residues.